Sequencing of this T cell receptor beta chain was carried out in a study of blood T cell repertoires in COVID-19 (dated by TCRdb to 2020 to 2021). Broadly, across the study: Samples covering the acute and convalescent phases of COVID-19 were provided by collaborators in the United States, Italy and Spain. The material from the prospective study consisted of cDNA or gDNA derived from T cells, B-cell-depleted T cells, or PBMCs. The repertoires were released in a freely available public database meant as a resource for research on the immune response to SARS-CoV-2. Samples were obtained from the ongoing ImmuneRACE study (first 160 participants) and from over 1,000 subjects provided by 6 global collaborators. Deeply sampled blood TCRbeta repertoires from subjects exposed to, actively infected with, or recovered from COVID-19 were included in the dataset. Where available, HLA class I and class II types were obtained from metadata supplied by the sample provider rather than from assay-based typing. The sample metadata nearly always contained a de-identified subject ID, COVID-19 status, age in years and sex. Study-wide findings and limitations: Clinical and demographic metadata were provided uncurated, with the amount varying by source and participant.

TCRbeta CDR3 regions were amplified from genomic DNA using the immunoSEQ Assay, a bias-controlled multiplex PCR. The authors' pipeline ran thus. The number of nucleated cells in each sample was estimated by amplification of reference gene primers within the assay. To quantify the absolute abundance of each unique TCRbeta CDR3 rearrangement, sequence reads were collapsed and filtered. For each sample, productive Simpson clonality was calculated as the square root of Simpson's diversity index over productive rearrangements. This immuneACCESS table, as held by TCRdb, lists in-frame sequences with V and J called but not all clones. Of the missing ones, under half trace to an unresolved V gene in checked studies; the others have no known cause. The V and J calls and clone size are taken from that table; D and trimming were inferred from the DNA. The table for this sample lists a few hundred thousand clones; roughly 85% of them were counted only once. 12% of the sample comes from the top ten.

Turning to this clone: Its recognized antigen is unknown. Per-nucleotide qualities are absent, and no much larger clonotype sits a single base away.

Another Seattle source contributed samples from volunteer blood donors who had recovered from COVID-19. The collaborating institutions used their own protocols to collect whole blood in K2EDTA tubes. For TCRbeta analysis, collaborator samples were shipped as frozen whole blood, as isolated PBMCs, or as DNA extracted from either sample type. From the germline V gene, CDR1 is KGHSH and CDR2 is LQKENI. V has 0 bases trimmed and J has 0 bases trimmed; junction bases matching no gene number 2. Inclusive of the bounding cysteine and phenylalanine, the CDR3 is 17 residues long. Of the read, only the CDR3 DNA is kept; its 51 bases are in frame from base 1.

The specimen was peripheral blood. The chain uses TRBV18 and TRBJ1-5, and 10 junction bases match TRBD1. The receptor's source is a woman younger than 35 who had recovered from COVID-19. The DNA reads as follows: TGTGCCAGCTCACCACCTGGGACAGGGGCTAGCAATCAGCCCCAGCATTTT. Its protein product is CASSPPGTGASNQPQHF.